Following are 5 T cell receptor beta chains from one sample sequenced in a study of T cell repertoires in cytomegalovirus infection. From the reads, TCRdb called clonotypes with MiXCR, one entry per CDR3 protein. Of around 710,000 distinct CDR3 sequences listed, about 28% are singletons. Which antigens these TCRs recognize remains unknown. The input for sequencing was cultured CD8+ T cells from PBMCs, taken from culture after CMV antigen stimulation. The receptors were sampled from a human donor in good health (CMV status not recorded). Some clones in this sample may be carry-over from other donors' samples.

The genes are TRBV6-6 and TRBJ1-4; D possibly corresponds to TRBD1 (6 bases). Per germline, CDR1 MNHNY and CDR2 SVGAGI (reference sequence). This CDR3 has 15 amino acids. V was clipped by 2 bases and J by 3 bases, with 10 bases between them. The CDR3 here is CASSYRGKANEKLFF. The CDR3 nucleotides are TGTGCCAGCAGTTACAGGGGGAAGGCTAATGAAAAACTGTTTTTT.

There are a few counts of this clonotype. The V call is TRBV7-6, the J call TRBJ2-1; the D gene is possibly TRBD2 (5 bases). Looked up from germline, CDR1 is SGHVS and CDR2 is FNYEAQ. The CDR3 sequence is 15 residues long. V was cut by 2 bases and J by 7 bases, with 15 bases left in between. The CDR3, as DNA: TGTGCCAGCAGCTTAATCGGCGGGCCCGGTAATGAGCAGTTCTTC. Its translation is CASSLIGGPGNEQFF.

V gene TRBV7-4 combines with J gene TRBJ1-5; no firm D call. The germline gives CDR1 SGHVT, CDR2 SQSDAQ. The CDR3 has 14 amino acids. Trimming took 4 bases from V and 6 from J, leaving 13 bases between them. The CDR3 DNA is TGTGCCAGCAGCTCCGGAGGAGGGCTTCAGCCCCAGCATTTT. Protein: CASSSGGGLQPQHF.

The sample holds many counts of this clonotype. The rearrangement joins TRBV7-9 to TRBJ2-2; 7 nucleotides align to TRBD1. Trimming at V came to 1 base and at J to 1 base, leaving 3 bases not matched to a gene. CDR1 and CDR2 (germline): SEHNR, FQNEAQ (reference sequence). This CDR3 has 16 amino acids. The CDR3 DNA reads TGTGCCAGCAGCTTAGAGGGACAGAGGAACACCGGGGAGCTGTTTTTT. This translates into CASSLEGQRNTGELFF.

The V call is TRBV7-4, the J call TRBJ1-2; no clear D gene. Trimming left V 3 bases short and J 8 bases short, with 19 bases between. Germline-derived CDR1 and CDR2 are SGHVT and SQSDAQ. This CDR3 has 15 amino acids. CDR3 in DNA: TGTGCCAGCAGCTTCACGCGGTCGCCCTTTTGGGGCTACACCTTC. This codes for CASSFTRSPFWGYTF.